This passage covers 8 T cell receptor beta chains from one sample sequenced in a study of identical twins. TCRdb reanalysed the 5' RACE reads using MiXCR and keeps one entry per CDR3 protein. The table lists 1.5 million or so distinct CDR3 sequences, less than 35% of them singletons. Material for sequencing was cord blood. These receptors originate from a newborn girl in good health.

This clonotype was detected only a few times. The rearrangement links TRBV5-5 to TRBJ2-1, with TRBD2 matching over 7 bases. This CDR3 has 17 amino acids. Germline trimming cut 1 base from V and 0 bases from J; bases unmatched to any gene: 7. Germline assignment: CDR1 SGHKS and CDR2 YYEKEE (reference sequence). CDR3 protein: CASSLRGDRLSYNEQFF. CDR3 in DNA: TGTGCCAGCAGCTTGCGGGGGGACCGCCTCTCCTACAATGAGCAGTTCTTC. Supplemented by reference TRBV5-5 and TRBJ2-1, the full variable domain reads DAGVTQSPTHLIKTRGQQVTLRCSPISGHKSVSWYQQVLGQGPQFIFQYYEKEERGRGNFPDRFSARQFPNYSSELNVNALLLGDSALYLCASSLRGDRLSYNEQFFGPGTRLTVL.

This clonotype was found a few times. The chain joins TRBV9 to TRBJ2-1; 8 nucleotides match TRBD2. Losses at the gene ends were 3 bases for V and 6 bases for J; bases not matched to a gene: 2. CDR1 and CDR2 from the germline V gene are SGDLS and YYNGEE. CDR3 length: 13 residues. This CDR3 is CASSAGLANEQFF. Written as DNA, the CDR3 is TGTGCCAGCAGCGCCGGACTAGCCAATGAGCAGTTCTTC.

This chain joins TRBV20-1 and TRBJ1-1, with D maybe TRBD1 (6 bases). V lost 1 base to trimming and J lost 4 bases, with 16 bases between them. The CDR3 runs to 15 residues. The V gene's germline CDR1 is DFQATT and CDR2 SNEGSKA (reference sequence). Written as DNA, the CDR3 is TGCAGTGCTAGAGCTCCCCTGACAGGTGGCACTGAAGCTTTCTTT. It specifies CSARAPLTGGTEAFF.

The chain carries TRBV27 and TRBJ2-5; the D gene is possibly TRBD1 (5 bases). The V gene lost 8 bases and the J gene lost 2 bases, with 18 bases spanning the gap. Germline V gene data show CDR1 as MNHEY and CDR2 as SMNVEV (reference sequence). CDR3 length: 15 amino acids. Here the CDR3 reads CASRLSWGYQETQYF. In DNA form, the CDR3 reads TGTGCCAGCCGCCTCTCGTGGGGCTATCAAGAGACCCAGTACTTC.

The CDR3 spells CASSETFNYGYTF. In DNA, the CDR3 is TGTGCCAGCAGTGAGACTTTCAACTATGGCTACACCTTC. This rearrangement joins TRBV6-1 to TRBJ1-2, with no clear D. Looked up from germline, CDR1 is MNHNS and CDR2 is SASEGT. CDR3 length: 13 amino acids. Trimming left V 3 bases short and J 2 bases short, with 7 bases between.

The chain carries TRBV28 and TRBJ1-2; possible D gene TRBD1, 5 bases. The length of the CDR3 is 14 residues. Trimming removed 5 bases at V and 5 bases at J, with 15 bases between. Germline V gives CDR1 MDHEN, CDR2 SYDVKM. Here the CDR3 DNA reads TGTGCCAGCAGTAGGGCCGGGACGGATTATGGCTACACCTTC. This sequence encodes CASSRAGTDYGYTF.

This clonotype was found a few times. The V call is TRBV6-4, the J call TRBJ1-2; D is ambiguous. CDR3 length equals 17 residues. Trimming shortened V by 0 bases and J by 5 bases, and 19 bases separated the two germline ends. The germline V gene has CDR1 MRHNA and CDR2 SNTAGT. The CDR3 region is CASSDSARPGAPYGYTF. In DNA form, the CDR3 reads TGTGCCAGCAGTGACTCGGCCAGGCCGGGCGCCCCTTATGGCTACACCTTC.

The V call is TRBV6-2 or TRBV6-3, the J call TRBJ2-1; 9 nucleotides line up with TRBD2. The V gene end was trimmed by 0 bases and the J gene end by 6 bases; junction bases not matched to a gene: 6. The CDR3 is made up of 16 amino acids. The V gene's germline CDR1 is MNHEY and CDR2 SVGEGT. The CDR3 DNA follows: TGTGCCAGCAGTTACTCGGGGACTAGCTGGGGCAATGAGCAGTTCTTC. This codes for CASSYSGTSWGNEQFF.